The next 23 T cell receptor beta chains were all read from a single sample in a study of T cell repertoires and HLA-DP antigens. Which antigens these TCRs recognize remains unknown. Some clones are missing from TCRdb's copy, which holds only in-frame ones; the method was immunoSEQ multiplex PCR. The sample lists around 90,000 clones, approximately 89% seen once, with 1.7% in the top ten. Sequenced sample: CD4+ T cells from PBMCs. The receptors here all came from a man in his fifties or sixties in good health and CMV-seronegative.

Of note for this clone: Additional DNA sequences in this sample encode the identical CDR3. The chain carries TRBV7-2 and TRBJ2-2; 9 nucleotides match TRBD2. This CDR3 comprises 15 residues. Unmatched junction bases numbered 5, after V lost 5 bases and J lost 4 bases. Germline V gene sequence: CDR1 SGHTA, CDR2 FQGNSA. CDR3 sequence (DNA): TGTGCCAGCAGCCCTAGCGGGGCGGGCACCGGGGAGCTGTTTTTT. Residues: CASSPSGAGTGELFF.

This chain links TRBV16 with TRBJ1-2, with TRBD1 as a possible D gene (5 bases). Per the germline V gene, CDR1 is KGHSY and CDR2 is FQNENV. Trimming stripped 1 base from V and 7 bases from J, with 10 bases between. This CDR3 spans 13 amino acids. The CDR3, as DNA: TGTGCCAGCAGCCAATTCGGGGGTCGTGGCTACACCTTC. The encoded protein is CASSQFGGRGYTF.

The CDR3 sequence is CASSLAGQLSYEQYF. CDR3 nucleotides: TGTGCCAGCAGCCTAGCGGGCCAGCTCTCCTACGAGCAGTACTTC. The chain is built from TRBV5-4 and TRBJ2-7, with TRBD2 identical over 8 bases. The CDR3 loop spans 15 amino acids. With 4 bases clipped from V and 0 bases from J, the junction kept 6 bases outside the gene matches. The germline V gene encodes CDR1 SGHNT and CDR2 YYREEE (reference sequence).

This clone has just one count. The chain links TRBV27 to TRBJ2-3; D uncertain. CDR1 and CDR2 from the germline V gene are MNHEY and SMNVEV (reference sequence). This CDR3 is 12 amino acids long. Deletions cut 5 bases from V and 4 bases from J, with 7 bases between. Here the CDR3 DNA reads TGTGCCAGCAGTCCTCCACCAGATACGCAGTATTTT. It specifies CASSPPPDTQYF.

The chain couples TRBV7-9 to TRBJ1-2; D gene unclear. V lost 2 bases and J lost 2, with 6 bases in between. The CDR3 contains 13 residues. Germline-derived CDR1 and CDR2 are SEHNR and FQNEAQ (reference sequence). CDR3 protein: CASSLIVNYGYTF. CDR3 DNA sequence: TGTGCCAGCAGCTTAATAGTCAACTATGGCTACACCTTC.

This sequence joins TRBV5-1 and TRBJ2-2; the D gene is possibly TRBD1 (5 bases). With 0 bases removed from V and 0 bases from J, the gap between germline ends came to 18 bases. The germline V gene has CDR1 SGHRS and CDR2 YFSETQ. The CDR3 runs 19 residues. In DNA form, the CDR3 reads TGCGCCAGCAGCTTGGCTTTTACGGTACAGGCCGCGAACACCGGGGAGCTGTTTTTT. Protein product: CASSLAFTVQAANTGELFF.

This chain links TRBV5-4 with TRBJ1-2; perhaps TRBD1 as D (6 bases). Germline assignment: CDR1 SGHNT and CDR2 YYREEE (reference sequence). Trimming stripped 0 bases from V and 8 bases from J, with 14 bases between. The CDR3 runs to 14 residues. CDR3 DNA sequence: TGTGCCAGCAGCTTGGAACCGGGGGCGGGGGGCTACACCTTC. Encoded protein: CASSLEPGAGGYTF.

This clone was counted a single time. V is TRBV19 and J is TRBJ2-3; D unclear. Trimming removed 7 bases from V and 4 bases from J, with 6 bases in between. CDR3 length: 11 residues. Germline V gives CDR1 LNHDA, CDR2 SQIVND (reference sequence). In nucleotides, the CDR3 is TGTGCCAGTAACAACGCAGATACGCAGTATTTT. This translates into CASNNADTQYF.

In its sample, this clone was seen a few times. V gene TRBV6-4 combines with J gene TRBJ2-3; TRBD2 agrees at 9 bases. The CDR3 spans 15 residues. The germline V gene has CDR1 MRHNA and CDR2 SNTAGT. With 4 bases clipped from V and 3 bases from J, the junction kept 5 bases outside the gene matches. The CDR3 reads CASSGSGRSTDTQYF. CDR3 sequence (DNA): TGTGCCAGCAGTGGGAGCGGGAGGTCGACAGATACGCAGTATTTT.

This clone has more than one count but fewer than ten. The chain recombines TRBV27 with TRBJ2-5, with 7 positions matching TRBD1. Germline V gene sequence: CDR1 MNHEY, CDR2 SMNVEV (reference sequence). Germline trimming cut 6 bases from V and 1 base from J; bases unmatched to any gene: 5. There are 14 residues in the CDR3. The CDR3 here is CASSTGTAQETQYF. CDR3 nucleotide sequence: TGTGCCAGCAGCACCGGGACAGCCCAAGAGACCCAGTACTTC.

This chain connects TRBV19 to TRBJ2-7; TRBD2 agrees at 7 bases. The CDR3 sequence is 14 residues long. Unmatched junction bases numbered 9, after V lost 4 bases and J lost 6 bases. The germline V gene encodes CDR1 LNHDA and CDR2 SQIVND (reference sequence). This CDR3 reads CASSTSGAGLEQYF. Here the CDR3 DNA reads TGTGCCAGTAGTACGAGCGGGGCCGGGCTCGAGCAGTACTTC.

The chain recombines TRBV30 with TRBJ2-3; 8 bases align to TRBD2. Looked up from germline, CDR1 is GTSNPN and CDR2 is SVGIG (reference sequence). The CDR3 has 15 residues. V was clipped by 2 bases and J by 3 bases; unmatched bases: 7. The CDR3: CAWSPSSGPTDTQYF. CDR3 in DNA: TGTGCCTGGAGTCCTTCTAGCGGGCCAACAGATACGCAGTATTTT.

The chain combines TRBV5-1 with TRBJ2-1; 12 bases match TRBD2. Unmatched junction bases numbered 6, after V lost 5 bases and J lost 3 bases. The CDR3 consists of 16 residues. Germline CDR1 is SGHRS and CDR2 is YFSETQ. The CDR3 sequence is CASRHWTSGNYNEQFF. CDR3 DNA sequence: TGCGCCAGCAGACATTGGACTAGCGGGAACTACAATGAGCAGTTCTTC.

The rearrangement links TRBV7-8 to TRBJ2-5, with 8 bases lining up with TRBD1. The CDR3 consists of 15 residues. J lost 2 bases, V lost 6 bases, and 8 bases had no gene match. Germline loops: CDR1 SGHVS, CDR2 FQNEAQ. CDR3 sequence (DNA): TGTGCCAGCAGGGAGACAGGGGCGATACAAGAGACCCAGTACTTC. Its translation: CASRETGAIQETQYF.

CDR3 DNA: TGTGCCAGCAGCTCCAGCTTGGGCGGACACAATGAGCAGTTCTTC. Translation: CASSSSLGGHNEQFF. The chain recombines TRBV11-2 with TRBJ2-1; D gene uncertain. Trimming shortened V by 4 bases and J by 5 bases, and 15 bases separated the two germline ends. Germline V gene lookup returns CDR1 SGHAT and CDR2 FQNNGV. The length of the CDR3 is 15 residues.

The V call is TRBV4-3, the J call TRBJ2-2, with D possibly matching TRBD1 (5 bases). Per the germline V gene, CDR1 is LGHNA and CDR2 is YSLEER. The CDR3 loop spans 15 amino acids. Deletions cut 0 bases from V and 5 bases from J, with 10 bases between. The CDR3 coding sequence is TGCGCCAGCAGCCAAGAAGCCAGGGCTACCGGGGAGCTGTTTTTT. The encoded protein is CASSQEARATGELFF.

The V gene is TRBV7-4, the J gene TRBJ1-5; no clear D gene. The CDR3 sequence is 14 residues long. From germline, CDR1 is SGHVT and CDR2 SQSDAQ. Deletions cut 4 bases from V and 0 bases from J, with 7 bases between. CDR3 sequence (DNA): TGTGCCAGCAGCTCGGACCATAGCAATCAGCCCCAGCATTTT. Its translation is CASSSDHSNQPQHF.

This chain joins TRBV7-6 and TRBJ2-7; 7 nucleotides align to TRBD2. J lost 0 bases, V lost 3 bases, and 2 bases had no gene match. The CDR3 is 14 amino acids. Germline assignment: CDR1 SGHVS and CDR2 FNYEAQ. The CDR3 region is CASSFRTSSYEQYF. The CDR3 DNA reads TGTGCCAGCAGCTTCCGGACTAGCTCCTACGAGCAGTACTTC.

To note about this clone: Other DNA sequences from this sample encode an identical CDR3 as well. The rearrangement uses TRBV4-3 and TRBJ2-7; D ambiguous. Germline lookup yields CDR1 LGHNA and CDR2 YSLEER. The CDR3 has 13 residues. Trimming left V 4 bases short and J 8 bases short, with 15 bases between. CDR3 in DNA: TGCGCCAGCAGCCGAGGCTTGGTCCTACAGCAGTACTTC. Its translation is CASSRGLVLQQYF.

In this sample, this clone turned up once. The chain couples TRBV27 to TRBJ1-1, with no clear D. Trimming shortened V by 3 bases and J by 1 base, and 15 bases separated the two germline ends. CDR1 and CDR2 (germline): MNHEY, SMNVEV (reference sequence). The CDR3 is 16 amino acids. The CDR3 DNA reads TGTGCCAGCAGTTTCACCGGACCGAAACCGAACACTGAAGCTTTCTTT. Protein sequence: CASSFTGPKPNTEAFF.

This sequence joins TRBV7-8 and TRBJ1-5; TRBD1 aligns across 7 bases. J lost 0 bases, V lost 5 bases, and 7 bases had no gene match. The CDR3 is made up of 16 amino acids. Germline-derived CDR1 and CDR2 are SGHVS and FQNEAQ. The CDR3 nucleotides are TGTGCCAGCAGCCGGGACAGACCTTATAGCAATCAGCCCCAGCATTTT. Protein product: CASSRDRPYSNQPQHF. Using reference TRBV7-8 and TRBJ1-5 for the parts outside the CDR3, the full variable domain is GAGVSQSPRYKVAKRGQDVALRCDPISGHVSLFWYQQALGQGPEFLTYFQNEAQLDKSGLPSDRFFAERPEGSVSTLKIQRTQQEDSAVYLCASSRDRPYSNQPQHFGDGTRLSIL.

This clone was detected only once. The chain combines TRBV6-1 with TRBJ2-7, with D possibly being TRBD1 (5 bases). The CDR3 runs 13 residues. Per germline, CDR1 MNHNS and CDR2 SASEGT. Trimming took 2 bases from V and 0 from J, leaving 5 bases between them. CDR3 nucleotides: TGTGCCAGCAGTGAAACAGGCTCCTACGAGCAGTACTTC. Translating it yields CASSETGSYEQYF.

The chain is built from TRBV7-8 and TRBJ1-5, with D hard to call. CDR3 length: 16 residues. Trimming pared 1 base from V and 0 bases from J, leaving 10 bases between. From germline, CDR1 is SGHVS and CDR2 FQNEAQ. CDR3 coding DNA: TGTGCCAGCAGCTTAGAGGGAATTTATAGCAATCAGCCCCAGCATTTT. Its protein product is CASSLEGIYSNQPQHF.